This record covers a single TCR beta chain. Its antigen is as yet unknown. CDR1 and CDR2 from the germline V gene are ENHRY and SYGVKD. The CDR3 has 14 amino acids. Trimming pared 4 bases from V and 2 bases from J, leaving 9 bases between. This entry comes from a study of OX40 agonist ivuxolimab in advanced cancers. Profiled with immunoSEQ multiplex PCR; TCRdb holds only in-frame clones, not every one. The table records 40,000 to 45,000 clones, about 89% of them present only once. Study-wide results and caveats: Researchers report that CD8+ T cells had, on average, more expanded clones than CD4+. Low normalized clonal expansion also occurred in some nonresponding patients. Among the lowest peripheral clonal expansion occurred in 0.1-3.0 mg/kg partial responders.

The clonotype comes from an adult with an advanced solid tumor such as melanoma, head and neck, liver or kidney cancer. The chain joins TRBV10-3 to TRBJ1-5, with D perhaps TRBD1 (6 bases). This sample comprised CD4+ or CD8+ T cells sorted from blood, obtained in a trial of the OX40 agonist ivuxolimab. The CDR3 sequence is CAISAPGGNQPQHF. CDR3 sequence (DNA): TGTGCCATCAGTGCCCCAGGGGGCAATCAGCCCCAGCATTTT.